This T cell receptor (beta chain) was identified during a study of cytomegalovirus exposure and HLA in healthy donors. Study-level information: Around 180 million T cells yielded 90 million to 130 million unique TCR beta sequences in earlier analysis. The study, taken as a whole, reports: Rarity characterized most TCR sequences, yet some public TCRs appeared in many donors. The authors judged a highly shared variant cluster likely a sequencing artifact.

The PCR employed 60 Vbeta primers together with 13 Jbeta primers. Method: immunoSEQ multiplex PCR; TCRdb's copy keeps in-frame clones and lacks some. The sample shows about 67,000 clones, around 67% of them seen only once. For this clone: The antigen is not known.

V gave up 4 bases and J gave up 4 bases; unmatched junction bases: 10. CDR3 length: 17 residues. Germline-derived CDR1 and CDR2 are MGHRA and YSYEKL. Sampled while nominally healthy, donors likely had unrecorded immune exposures. The sequenced material came from PBMCs. The chain is built from TRBV4-1 and TRBJ1-5, with 10 bases that match TRBD1. The receptor was derived from a woman under 40 in good health and CMV-seronegative. Written as DNA, the CDR3 is TGCGCCAGCAGCCTTCATCTGACAGGGGGCTCAAATCAGCCCCAGCATTTT. Residues: CASSLHLTGGSNQPQHF.